Sequencing of this TCR beta chain was carried out in a study of early T cells in non-severe SARS-CoV-2 infection. Study context: Chains stayed unpaired after sequencing of bulk RNA from unsorted whole blood. Findings and limits, study-wide: CD4 and private specificities were missed by VDJdb matching, which favored anti-spike CD8 responses.

Concerning this clonotype itself: Its antigen is not known.

In the library, individual cDNA molecules carried attached unique molecular identifiers. TCRdb fed the 5' RACE reads into MiXCR, producing one record per CDR3 protein. The repertoire includes around 70,000 distinct CDR3 sequences, more than 9% of them detected once, and roughly 3.9% sits in the top ten. This CDR3 contains 13 residues. The germline V gene has CDR1 SGHTA and CDR2 FQGTGA. With 0 bases removed from V and 7 bases from J, the gap between germline ends came to 9 bases. This rearrangement joins TRBV7-3 to TRBJ1-2, with D uncertain. Sequenced sample: whole blood. This TCR derives from an adult who was a healthcare worker with PCR-confirmed SARS-CoV-2 infection or an uninfected control (not recorded which). CDR3 region: CASSLTGGIGYTF. CDR3 nucleotide sequence: TGTGCCAGCAGCTTAACTGGTGGAATTGGCTACACCTTC.